This record covers a single TCR beta chain. Its antigen remains unidentified. The sample originates from a study of shared clonotypes between healthy human individuals. Study results and limitations: A reduction in generation probabilities was seen for non-shared clonotypes relative to those shared by all four donors.

The germline CDR1 and CDR2 sequences are SGHKS and YYEKEE (reference sequence). Between the trimmed V and J ends, which lost 3 bases and 7 bases, there was a span of 11 bases. This CDR3 is built from 13 residues. The assay was immunoSEQ multiplex PCR, and TCRdb's table has in-frame clones only and misses some. The sample has more than 600,000 clones, about 92% seen once. CD45RO-negative cells were positively selected for CCR7, leaving out terminally differentiated effector memory CD45RA+ cells. The sample comprised naive CD8+ T cells sorted from blood. The receptor comes from a man aged 30 to 39 in good health. V usage is TRBV5-5 and J usage is TRBJ2-1; D possibly corresponds to TRBD2 (6 bases). CDR3 sequence: CASSYLGGNEQFF. The CDR3 nucleotides read TGTGCCAGCAGCTACCTTGGGGGGAATGAGCAGTTCTTC. Variable domain in full (rest from reference TRBV5-5 and TRBJ2-1): DAGVTQSPTHLIKTRGQQVTLRCSPISGHKSVSWYQQVLGQGPQFIFQYYEKEERGRGNFPDRFSARQFPNYSSELNVNALLLGDSALYLCASSYLGGNEQFFGPGTRLTVL.